This T cell receptor beta chain came from a study of blood T cells in healthy people across ages. CDR1 is SGHNT and CDR2 is YYREEE in the germline V gene (reference sequence). V was trimmed by 4 bases and J by 5 bases, leaving 13 bases between them. The CDR3 covers 14 residues. Using a J-beta primer mix together with a sample-barcoded 5' primer, a second PCR was run for about 7 to 12 cycles. TCRdb re-called the 5' RACE reads through MiXCR, storing one row per CDR3 protein. The table shows around 1,000,000 distinct CDR3 sequences, with approximately 25% occurring only once. The extraction recovered at least 5.5 micrograms of total RNA per sample. This clonotype was detected a few times. The data were also submitted as part of a second study, on T cells of mothers and their children.

The sequenced material came from blood. The chain links TRBV5-4 to TRBJ2-1, with a possible D match to TRBD1 (6 bases). The receptor comes from a girl aged 2-10 years in good health. The CDR3 DNA sequence: TGTGCCAGCAGCCTCCGGGACACAAACAATGAGCAGTTCTTC. Its protein is CASSLRDTNNEQFF.